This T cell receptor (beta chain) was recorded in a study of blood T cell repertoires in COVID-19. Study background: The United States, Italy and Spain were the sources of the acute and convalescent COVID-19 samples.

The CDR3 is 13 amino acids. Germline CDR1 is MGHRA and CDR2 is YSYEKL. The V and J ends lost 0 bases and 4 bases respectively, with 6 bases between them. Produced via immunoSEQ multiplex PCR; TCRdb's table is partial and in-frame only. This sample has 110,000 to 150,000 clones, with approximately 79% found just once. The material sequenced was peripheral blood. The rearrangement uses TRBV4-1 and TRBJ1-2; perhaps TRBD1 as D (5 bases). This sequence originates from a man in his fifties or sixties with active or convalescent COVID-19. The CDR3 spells CASSQDDSYGYTF. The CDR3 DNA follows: TGCGCCAGCAGCCAAGATGACAGCTATGGCTACACCTTC.